This entry lists 2 T cell receptor beta chains sequenced from one sample in a study of blood T cell repertoires in COVID-19. Using immunoSEQ multiplex PCR, the repertoire was profiled, and TCRdb retains in-frame clones only, with some absent. The sample includes 250,000 to 300,000 clones, approximately 89% seen only once; the top ten take around 1.9%. The sequenced material came from PBMCs or T cells enriched from blood (not recorded which). The receptors come from a woman in her fifties or sixties who had recovered from COVID-19.

The chain recombines TRBV4-1 with TRBJ1-1, with TRBD1 matching over 10 bases. V gave up 1 base and J gave up 1 base; unmatched junction bases: 3. The length of the CDR3 is 16 residues. Germline values: CDR1 MGHRA, CDR2 YSYEKL. The CDR3 nucleotides read TGCGCCAGCAGCCAAGGACAGGGGGCTGGGAACACTGAAGCTTTCTTT. This translates into CASSQGQGAGNTEAFF.

The chain joins TRBV10-2 to TRBJ1-5; 8 bases are shared with TRBD1. Per the germline V gene, CDR1 is WSHSY and CDR2 is SAAADI. Losses at the gene ends were 4 bases for V and 4 bases for J; bases not matched to a gene: 12. The CDR3 spans 17 residues. The CDR3: CASSATGEGGGNQPQHF. CDR3 nucleotide sequence: TGCGCCAGCAGTGCGACAGGGGAAGGGGGAGGGAATCAGCCCCAGCATTTT.